The next 19 T cell receptor beta chains were all read from a single sample in a study of control samples from healthy donors and cancer patients. TCRdb's copy holds only in-frame clones and misses some; the assay was immunoSEQ multiplex PCR. This repertoire shows around 93,000 clones, roughly 92% found once; its top ten account for around 3%. The sample was blood. The origin of the receptors is a human donor in good health. The donor label of this sample is uncertain.

This clone came up once. The rearrangement joins TRBV11-2 to TRBJ2-1; 7 bases align to TRBD2. The CDR3 contains 12 residues. Germline values: CDR1 SGHAT, CDR2 FQNNGV. J was trimmed by 9 bases and V by 2 bases; bases with no gene match: 1. CDR3 coding DNA: TGTGCCAGCAGCTTAACGGGGGGTGAGCAGTTCTTC. Protein sequence: CASSLTGGEQFF.

This sequence joins TRBV5-5 and TRBJ1-6; D is possibly TRBD1 (6 bases). The CDR3 has 17 amino acids. From germline, CDR1 is SGHKS and CDR2 YYEKEE (reference sequence). V was cut by 4 bases and J by 5 bases, with 19 bases left in between. This CDR3 is CASSIRTGLGDNSPLHF. The CDR3 DNA reads as TGTGCCAGCAGCATTCGAACAGGGCTAGGAGATAATTCACCCCTCCACTTT.

This clone was recorded only once. The chain joins TRBV2 to TRBJ2-1; 10 bases agree with TRBD2. Germline V gives CDR1 SNHLY, CDR2 FYNNEI. J lost 3 bases, V lost 8 bases, and 7 bases had no gene match. CDR3 length: 15 amino acids. In nucleotides, the CDR3 is TGTGCCAGCGGGTGGAGCGGGGGGGTCTACAATGAGCAGTTCTTC. Its protein product is CASGWSGGVYNEQFF.

This chain uses TRBV18 with TRBJ2-5; no clear D gene. V was trimmed by 5 bases and J by 3 bases, leaving 13 bases between them. CDR3 size: 14 residues. Germline V gene data show CDR1 as KGHSH and CDR2 as LQKENI. Here the CDR3 DNA reads TGTGCCAGCTCATTGACCTTGGGGAAAGAGACCCAGTACTTC. This translates into CASSLTLGKETQYF.

V gene TRBV28 combines with J gene TRBJ1-2; D possibly corresponds to TRBD1 (6 bases). CDR1 and CDR2 from the germline V gene are MDHEN and SYDVKM. This CDR3 has 14 residues. V shed 5 bases and J shed 5 bases, with 15 bases lying between them. In DNA, the CDR3 is TGTGCCAGCAGTATAGGGCAGGGGATGTATGGCTACACCTTC. Translated: CASSIGQGMYGYTF.

This rearrangement joins TRBV28 to TRBJ2-7; D perhaps matches TRBD1 (6 bases). With 5 bases removed from V and 4 bases from J, the gap between germline ends came to 15 bases. Per germline, CDR1 MDHEN and CDR2 SYDVKM. This CDR3 spans 14 amino acids. The CDR3 region is CASSMRGYLYEQYF. The CDR3 nucleotides read TGTGCCAGCAGTATGAGGGGGTACCTTTACGAGCAGTACTTC.

The CDR3 reads CASSYESQETQYF. The CDR3, as DNA: TGTGCCAGCAGTTACGAATCCCAAGAGACCCAGTACTTC. The chain links TRBV6-2 or TRBV6-3 to TRBJ2-5; D gene ambiguous. The germline CDR1 and CDR2 sequences are MNHEY and SVGEGT. V lost 2 bases and J 1 base, leaving 5 bases between the germline ends. The CDR3 contains 13 residues.

CDR3 nucleotides: TGTGCCACCAGCGAGGGGAGGACATCCACCGGGGAGCTGTTTTTT. This sequence encodes CATSEGRTSTGELFF. The V call is TRBV24-1, the J call TRBJ2-2, with D perhaps TRBD2 (6 bases). Trimming cost V 7 bases and J 4 bases, with 15 bases left between them. The CDR3 covers 15 residues. Germline CDR1 KGHDR, CDR2 SFDVKD.

The chain employs TRBV19 and TRBJ1-5, with D perhaps TRBD1 (6 bases). V lost 0 bases to trimming and J lost 7 bases, with 16 bases between them. Germline loops: CDR1 LNHDA, CDR2 SQIVND (reference sequence). This CDR3 is built from 16 residues. The CDR3 bases are TGTGCCAGTAGTATAGATAGCGGGGGCGATCGGCAGCCCCAGCATTTT. Protein product: CASSIDSGGDRQPQHF.

The V call is TRBV6-5, the J call TRBJ2-5; D is ambiguous. The length of the CDR3 is 15 residues. Trimming cost V 5 bases and J 2 bases, with 15 bases left between them. CDR1 and CDR2 from the germline V gene are MNHEY and SVGAGI. CDR3 sequence reads: CASSPTPRPQETQYF. Here the CDR3 DNA reads TGTGCCAGCAGTCCCACCCCTCGGCCACAAGAGACCCAGTACTTC.

The V call is TRBV11-3, the J call TRBJ1-1; 8 bases line up with TRBD1. The trim removed 5 bases at V and 2 bases at J, leaving 4 bases unmatched. The germline CDR1 and CDR2 sequences are SGHNT and YENEEA. The CDR3 spans 14 residues. The CDR3 coding sequence is TGTGCCAGCAGCCCATCAGGGGGCAACACTGAAGCTTTCTTT. Its translation: CASSPSGGNTEAFF.

The V gene is TRBV20-1, the J gene TRBJ1-2; 7 bases fit TRBD1. V shed 3 bases, J shed 4 bases, and the junction held 11 bases outside the gene matches. This CDR3 is 15 amino acids long. CDR1 is DFQATT, CDR2 SNEGSKA, per germline (reference sequence). This CDR3 is CSASQPRGQSYGYTF. As DNA, the CDR3 is TGCAGTGCTAGTCAACCCCGGGGACAGAGCTATGGCTACACCTTC.

V gene TRBV10-2 combines with J gene TRBJ2-5, with 14 bases that match TRBD2. V dropped 8 bases and J dropped 5; count of bases not matched to a gene: 10. Germline CDR1 reads WSHSY; CDR2 reads SAAADI. CDR3 length: 16 amino acids. The CDR3 bases are TGCGCCAGCGGAGTGACTAGCGGGGGGGTTGAGGAGACCCAGTACTTC. Protein: CASGVTSGGVEETQYF.

V and J are TRBV10-3 and TRBJ2-7; TRBD1 is a possible D gene (6 bases). The germline gives CDR1 ENHRY, CDR2 SYGVKD. CDR3 length: 12 amino acids. V was pared by 10 bases and J by 3 bases, with 13 bases between. The CDR3 nucleotides read TGTGCCACGAGGGGGTTAGGCTACGAGCAGTACGTC. Amino acids: CATRGLGYEQYV.

The chain uses TRBV5-1 and TRBJ2-3, with 10 positions matching TRBD2. The germline V gene has CDR1 SGHRS and CDR2 YFSETQ. V gave up 0 bases and J gave up 5 bases; unmatched junction bases: 9. The CDR3 is 17 residues long. The CDR3 DNA sequence: TGCGCCAGCAGCTTGGCCGGTATAGCGGGGGGTATAGATACGCAGTATTTT. Translated, it gives CASSLAGIAGGIDTQYF.

The V and J genes are TRBV30 and TRBJ1-1; a possible D gene is TRBD1 (6 bases). The V end was cut by 7 bases, the J end by 3 bases, with 15 bases between. This CDR3 is built from 13 residues. Germline V gene lookup returns CDR1 GTSNPN and CDR2 SVGIG (reference sequence). Written as DNA, the CDR3 is TGTGCCTACAAAAATACAGGGTACACTGAAGCTTTCTTT. Encoded protein: CAYKNTGYTEAFF.

This chain links TRBV11-2 with TRBJ1-6, with TRBD1 matching 7 bases. V shed 1 base, J shed 5 bases, and the junction held 5 bases outside the gene matches. Germline V gene lookup returns CDR1 SGHAT and CDR2 FQNNGV. The CDR3 consists of 16 residues. The CDR3 reads CASSLVWDRDNSPLHF. In nucleotides, the CDR3 is TGTGCCAGCAGCTTAGTCTGGGACAGAGATAATTCACCCCTCCACTTT.

V usage is TRBV7-9 and J usage is TRBJ2-5, with 9 bases that match TRBD1. CDR3 length: 14 residues. Trimming took 5 bases from V and 2 from J; bases not matched to a gene: 3. Per the germline V gene, CDR1 is SEHNR and CDR2 is FQNEAQ (reference sequence). The CDR3 spells CASSTGQGQETQYF. In DNA form, the CDR3 reads TGTGCCAGCAGCACCGGACAGGGGCAAGAGACCCAGTACTTC.

The V call is TRBV14, the J call TRBJ1-1, with D uncertain. This CDR3 has 13 residues. Germline V gene data show CDR1 as SGHDN and CDR2 as FVKESK. Deletions cut 0 bases from V and 5 bases from J, with 7 bases between. The CDR3 bases are TGTGCCAGCAGCCAAGAACGGGAGACTGAAGCTTTCTTT. It encodes CASSQERETEAFF.